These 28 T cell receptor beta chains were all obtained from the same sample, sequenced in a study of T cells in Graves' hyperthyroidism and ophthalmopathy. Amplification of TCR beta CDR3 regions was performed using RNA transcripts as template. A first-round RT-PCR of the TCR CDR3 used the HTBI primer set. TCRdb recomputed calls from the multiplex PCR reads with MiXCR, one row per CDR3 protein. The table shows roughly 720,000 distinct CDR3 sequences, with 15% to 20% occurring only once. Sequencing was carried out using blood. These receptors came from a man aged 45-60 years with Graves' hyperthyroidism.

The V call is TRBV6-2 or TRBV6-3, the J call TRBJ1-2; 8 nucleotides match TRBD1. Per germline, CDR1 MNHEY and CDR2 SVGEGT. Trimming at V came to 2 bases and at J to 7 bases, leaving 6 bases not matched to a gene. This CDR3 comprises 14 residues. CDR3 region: CASSYLRTGSGYTF. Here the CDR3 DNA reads TGTGCCAGCAGTTACCTTAGGACAGGGTCTGGCTACACCTTC.

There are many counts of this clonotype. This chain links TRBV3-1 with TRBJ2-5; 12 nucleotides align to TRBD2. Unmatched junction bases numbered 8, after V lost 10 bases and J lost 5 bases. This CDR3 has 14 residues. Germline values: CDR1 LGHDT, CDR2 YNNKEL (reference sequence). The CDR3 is CATKTSGRQETQYF. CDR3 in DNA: TGTGCCACCAAGACTAGCGGGAGACAGGAGACCCAGTACTTC.

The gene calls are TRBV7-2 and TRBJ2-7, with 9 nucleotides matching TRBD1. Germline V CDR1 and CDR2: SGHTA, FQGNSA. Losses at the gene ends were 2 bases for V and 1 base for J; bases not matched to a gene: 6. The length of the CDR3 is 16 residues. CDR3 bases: TGTGCCAGCAGCTTATTGGGACAGGGTTTATCCTACGAGCAGTACTTC. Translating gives CASSLLGQGLSYEQYF.

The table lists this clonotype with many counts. CDR3 region: CASSSGGGLGETQYF. CDR3 sequence (DNA): TGTGCCAGCAGCTCCGGAGGAGGGCTAGGGGAGACCCAGTACTTC. This chain links TRBV9 with TRBJ2-5, with D possibly matching TRBD2 (6 bases). V lost 4 bases and J lost 5, with 18 bases in between. The CDR3 is made up of 15 amino acids. Germline loops: CDR1 SGDLS, CDR2 YYNGEE.

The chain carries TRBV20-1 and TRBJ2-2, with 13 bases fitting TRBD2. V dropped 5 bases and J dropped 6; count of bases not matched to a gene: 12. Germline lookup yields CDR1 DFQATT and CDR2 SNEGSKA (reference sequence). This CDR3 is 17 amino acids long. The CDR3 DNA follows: TGCAGTGCTGAACTAGCGGGAGGGCCGGGGTTGGCCGGGGAGCTGTTTTTT. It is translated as CSAELAGGPGLAGELFF.

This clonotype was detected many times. CDR3 in DNA: TGTGCCAGTAGTATGGGACCCGAAAGCACCGGGGAGCTGTTTTTT. Protein sequence: CASSMGPESTGELFF. The chain has TRBV19 and TRBJ2-2; D possibly matches TRBD1 or TRBD2 (5 bases each). CDR3 length equals 15 residues. The V end lost 3 bases, the J end lost 4 bases, and 12 bases lay between the germline ends. Germline V gene data show CDR1 as LNHDA and CDR2 as SQIVND (reference sequence).

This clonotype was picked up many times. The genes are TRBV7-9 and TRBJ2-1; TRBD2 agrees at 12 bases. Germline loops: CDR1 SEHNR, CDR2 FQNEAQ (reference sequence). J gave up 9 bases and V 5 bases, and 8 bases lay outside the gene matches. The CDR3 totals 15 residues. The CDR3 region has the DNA TGTGCCAGCAGCCCCGCGACGGGACTAGCGGGTGAGCAGTTCTTC. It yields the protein CASSPATGLAGEQFF.

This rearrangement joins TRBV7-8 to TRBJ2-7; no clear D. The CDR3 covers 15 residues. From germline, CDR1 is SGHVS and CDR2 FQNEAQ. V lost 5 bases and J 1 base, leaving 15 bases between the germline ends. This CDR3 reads CASSPRPTQSYEQYF. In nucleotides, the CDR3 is TGTGCCAGCAGCCCGAGGCCGACACAATCCTACGAGCAGTACTTC.

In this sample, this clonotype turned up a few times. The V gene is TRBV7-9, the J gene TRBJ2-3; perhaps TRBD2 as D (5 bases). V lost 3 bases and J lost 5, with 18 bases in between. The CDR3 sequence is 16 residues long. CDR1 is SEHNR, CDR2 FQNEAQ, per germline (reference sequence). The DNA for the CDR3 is TGTGCCAGCAGCTTCACAGAGAGGGTTGACCTAGATACGCAGTATTTT. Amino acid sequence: CASSFTERVDLDTQYF.

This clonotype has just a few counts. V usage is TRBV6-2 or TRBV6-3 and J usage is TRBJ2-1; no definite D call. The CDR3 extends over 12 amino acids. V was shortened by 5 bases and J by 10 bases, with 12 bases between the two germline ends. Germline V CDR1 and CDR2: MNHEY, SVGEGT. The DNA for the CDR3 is TGTGCCAGCAGTGCCCCGCTAAACGAGCAGTTCTTC. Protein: CASSAPLNEQFF.

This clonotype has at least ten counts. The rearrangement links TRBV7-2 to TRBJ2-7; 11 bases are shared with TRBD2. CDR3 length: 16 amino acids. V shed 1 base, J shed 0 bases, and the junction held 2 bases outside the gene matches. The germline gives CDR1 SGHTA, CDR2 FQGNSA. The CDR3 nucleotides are TGTGCCAGCAGCTTAGGGACTAGCGGGTACTCCTACGAGCAGTACTTC. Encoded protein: CASSLGTSGYSYEQYF.

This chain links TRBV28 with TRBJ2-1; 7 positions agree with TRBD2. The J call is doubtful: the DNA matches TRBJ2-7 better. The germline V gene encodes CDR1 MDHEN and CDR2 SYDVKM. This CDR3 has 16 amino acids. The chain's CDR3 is CASQTWGGRSYNEQYF. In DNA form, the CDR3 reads TGTGCCAGCCAGACCTGGGGAGGGCGCTCCTACAATGAGCAGTACTTC.

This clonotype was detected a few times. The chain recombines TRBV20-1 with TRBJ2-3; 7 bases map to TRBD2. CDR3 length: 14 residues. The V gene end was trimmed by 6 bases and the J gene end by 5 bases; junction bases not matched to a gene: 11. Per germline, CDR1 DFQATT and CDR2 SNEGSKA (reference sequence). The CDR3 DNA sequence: TGCAGTGCACCGGATGGCGGGAGTTTAGATACGCAGTATTTT. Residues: CSAPDGGSLDTQYF.

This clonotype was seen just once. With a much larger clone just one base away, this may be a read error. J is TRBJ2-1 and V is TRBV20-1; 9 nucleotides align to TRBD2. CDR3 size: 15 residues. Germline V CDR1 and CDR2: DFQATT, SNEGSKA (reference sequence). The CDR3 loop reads CSAGSSGSSYNEQVF. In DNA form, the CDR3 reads TGCAGTGCAGGGAGTAGCGGGAGTTCCTACAATGAGCAGGTCTTC.

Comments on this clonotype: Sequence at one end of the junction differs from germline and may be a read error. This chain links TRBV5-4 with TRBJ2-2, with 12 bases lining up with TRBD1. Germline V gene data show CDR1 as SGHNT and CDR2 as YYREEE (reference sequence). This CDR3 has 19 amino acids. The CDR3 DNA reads TGCGCCAGCAGCCAATCGAGCTCGGGACAGGGGGCTTACACCGGGGAGCTGTTTTTT. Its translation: CASSQSSSGQGAYTGELFF.

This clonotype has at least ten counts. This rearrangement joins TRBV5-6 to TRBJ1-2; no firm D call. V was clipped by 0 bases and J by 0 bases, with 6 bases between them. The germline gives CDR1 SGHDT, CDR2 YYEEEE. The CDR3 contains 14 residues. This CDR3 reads CASSLGAANYGYTF. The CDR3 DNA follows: TGTGCCAGCAGCTTGGGTGCAGCTAACTATGGCTACACCTTC.

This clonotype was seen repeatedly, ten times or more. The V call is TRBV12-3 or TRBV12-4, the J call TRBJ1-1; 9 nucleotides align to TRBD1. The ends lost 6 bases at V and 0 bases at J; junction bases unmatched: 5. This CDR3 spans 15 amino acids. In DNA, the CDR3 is TGTGCCAGCAGGGGAGGGACAGGGATGAACACTGAAGCTTTCTTT. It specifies CASRGGTGMNTEAFF.

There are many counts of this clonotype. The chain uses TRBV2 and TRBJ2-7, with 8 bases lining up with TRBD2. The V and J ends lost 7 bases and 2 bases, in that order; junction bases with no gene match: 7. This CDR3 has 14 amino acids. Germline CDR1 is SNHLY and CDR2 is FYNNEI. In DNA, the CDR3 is TGTGCCAGCAAGACATCGGGACTAGCCTACGAGCAGTACTTC. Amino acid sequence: CASKTSGLAYEQYF.

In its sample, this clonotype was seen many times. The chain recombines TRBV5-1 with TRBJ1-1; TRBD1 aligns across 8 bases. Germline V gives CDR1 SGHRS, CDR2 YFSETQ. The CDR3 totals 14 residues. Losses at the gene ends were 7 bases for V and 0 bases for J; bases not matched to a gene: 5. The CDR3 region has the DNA TGCGCCAGCCGACAGGGGCCCATGAACACTGAAGCTTTCTTT. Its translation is CASRQGPMNTEAFF.

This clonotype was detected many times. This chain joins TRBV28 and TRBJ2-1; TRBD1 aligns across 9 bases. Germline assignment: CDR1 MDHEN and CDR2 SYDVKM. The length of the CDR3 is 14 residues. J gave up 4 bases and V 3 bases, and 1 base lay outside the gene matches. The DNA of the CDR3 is TGTGCCAGCAGTTTGACAGGGGGGTACAATGAGCAGTTCTTC. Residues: CASSLTGGYNEQFF.

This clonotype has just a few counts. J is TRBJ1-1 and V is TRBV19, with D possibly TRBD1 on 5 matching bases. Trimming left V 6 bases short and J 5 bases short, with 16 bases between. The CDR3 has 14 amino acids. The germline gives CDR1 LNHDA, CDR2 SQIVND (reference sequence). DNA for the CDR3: TGTGCCAGTAGCGCTCGGGGGGGGAAGACTGAAGCTTTCTTT. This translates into CASSARGGKTEAFF. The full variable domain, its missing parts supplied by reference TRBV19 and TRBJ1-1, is DGGITQSPKYLFRKEGQNVTLSCEQNLNHDAMYWYRQDPGQGLRLIYYSQIVNDFQKGDIAEGYSVSREKKESFPLTVTSAQKNPTAFYLCASSARGGKTEAFFGQGTRLTVV.

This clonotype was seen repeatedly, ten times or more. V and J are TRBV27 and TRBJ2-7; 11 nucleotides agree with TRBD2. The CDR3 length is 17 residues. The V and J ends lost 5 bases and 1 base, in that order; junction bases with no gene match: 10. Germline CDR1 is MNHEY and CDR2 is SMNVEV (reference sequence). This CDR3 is CASSTLPGLADSYEQYF. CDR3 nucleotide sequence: TGTGCCAGCAGTACTTTACCGGGACTAGCGGATTCCTACGAGCAGTACTTC.

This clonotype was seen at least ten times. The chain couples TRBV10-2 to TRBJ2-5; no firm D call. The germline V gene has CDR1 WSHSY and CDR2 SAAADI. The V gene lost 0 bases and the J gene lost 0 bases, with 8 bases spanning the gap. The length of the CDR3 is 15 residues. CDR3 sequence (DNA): TGCGCCAGCAGTGAGTCAATGGGGTACCAAGAGACCCAGTACTTC. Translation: CASSESMGYQETQYF.

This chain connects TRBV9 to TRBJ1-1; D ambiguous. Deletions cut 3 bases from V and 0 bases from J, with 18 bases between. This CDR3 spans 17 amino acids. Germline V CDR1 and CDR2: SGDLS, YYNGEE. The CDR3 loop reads CASSANPKIGMNTEAFF. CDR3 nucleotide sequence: TGTGCCAGCAGCGCAAACCCGAAGATCGGGATGAACACTGAAGCTTTCTTT.

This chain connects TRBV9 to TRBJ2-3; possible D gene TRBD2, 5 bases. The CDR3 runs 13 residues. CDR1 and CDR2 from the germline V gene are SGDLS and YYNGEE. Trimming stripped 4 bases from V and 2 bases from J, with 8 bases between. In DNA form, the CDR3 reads TGTGCCAGCAGCTTCGACTACACAGATACGCAGTATTTT. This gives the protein CASSFDYTDTQYF.

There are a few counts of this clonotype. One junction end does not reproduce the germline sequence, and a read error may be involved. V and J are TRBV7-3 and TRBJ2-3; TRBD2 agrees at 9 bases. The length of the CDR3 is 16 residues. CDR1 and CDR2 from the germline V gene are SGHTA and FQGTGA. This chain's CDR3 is CASSLSSAGGTDTQYF. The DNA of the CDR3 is TGTGCCAGCAGCTTATCATCAGCGGGAGGCACGGATACGCAGTATTTT.

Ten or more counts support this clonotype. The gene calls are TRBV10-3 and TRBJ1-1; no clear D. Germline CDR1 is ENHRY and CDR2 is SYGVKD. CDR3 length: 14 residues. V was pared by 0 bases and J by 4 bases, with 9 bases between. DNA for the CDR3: TGTGCCATCAGTGAGTCGGAGTATACCACTGAAGCTTTCTTT. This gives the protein CAISESEYTTEAFF.

The CDR3 DNA reads TGTGCCAGCAGCTTCGAAGGGGTCCCCAATCAGCCCCAGCATTTT. Protein product: CASSFEGVPNQPQHF. The chain is built from TRBV5-5 and TRBJ1-5, with a weak D call TRBD1 (5 bases). In germline, CDR1 is SGHKS, CDR2 YYEKEE (reference sequence). This CDR3 is 15 amino acids long. Trimming stripped 2 bases from V and 3 bases from J, with 12 bases between. The complete variable domain, with remaining parts taken from reference TRBV5-5 and TRBJ1-5, reads DAGVTQSPTHLIKTRGQQVTLRCSPISGHKSVSWYQQVLGQGPQFIFQYYEKEERGRGNFPDRFSARQFPNYSSELNVNALLLGDSALYLCASSFEGVPNQPQHFGDGTRLSIL.